This T cell receptor (beta chain) was sequenced during a study of OX40 agonist ivuxolimab in advanced cancers. Turning to the overall study: Ivuxolimab was a fully human IgG2 agonistic monoclonal antibody targeting the costimulatory receptor OX40 (CD134). Intravenous ivuxolimab was administered to patients every 2 weeks at six dose levels: 0.01, 0.1, 0.3, 1.5, 3 and 10 mg/kg. Of the roughly 54 dose-escalation patients, hepatocellular carcinoma was present in about 20, melanoma in approximately 15, renal cell carcinoma in 9 and head and neck cancer in 9. In the dose-escalation cohort, 82.7% of patients were male, and the mean age was approximately 60 years, with a range of about 23 to 90. Patients were allowed to have had prior anti-PD-1, anti-PD-L1 or anti-CTLA-4 therapy, and 40% of the dose-escalation patients had been treated with checkpoint inhibitors. Three dose-escalation patients achieved partial responses, one with hepatocellular carcinoma and two with cutaneous melanoma. Peripheral TCRbeta sequencing aimed to test whether ivuxolimab altered TCR sequence diversity and caused clonal T-cell expansion. The paper reports the monotherapy dose-escalation portion (N of about 47 patients) of the phase I ivuxolimab trial.

Genomic DNA was isolated from the sorted cells so that the TCRbeta CDR3 region could be sequenced. TCRbeta CDR3 regions were sequenced using the immunoSEQ Assay. TCRdb carries this immuneACCESS record with in-frame sequences only. Its versions omit some clonotypes, under half of them owing to an unresolved V gene in the studies checked, with the rest unexplained. This sample gives tens of thousands of clones in total; 80% of them show up just once. The biggest ten clones account for 6.8% of the sample. The trial excluded patients who had a history of autoimmune disease or were on systemic immunosuppression. Peripheral blood for TCR sequencing was collected from all dose cohorts at baseline, on cycle 4 day 1, and on cycle 7 day 1. The samples were taken from a phase I, first-in-human, multicenter, open-label dose-escalation trial of ivuxolimab. Adults with locally advanced or metastatic head and neck squamous cell, hepatocellular, melanoma or renal cell carcinoma were enrolled in the trial. Before TCR sequencing, CD4+ T cells and CD8+ T cells from peripheral blood were sorted into separate populations.

About this clone: Its specific antigen is unknown. Base qualities are not recorded, but no much larger clone differs from it by a single base.

Overall results and qualifications from the work: Antigen specificity was not determined for the clonally expanded peripheral T cells. Clonal expansion of both CD4+ and CD8+ blood T cells was observed from baseline to week 6 at doses 0.1 to 3.0 mg/kg. Low levels of normalized T-cell clonal expansion were also seen in some nonresponding patients. After ivuxolimab, expanded clones were on average more numerous among CD8+ T cells than among CD4+ T cells. In partial responders in the 0.1-3.0 mg/kg groups, normalized peripheral clonal expansion was found to be among the lowest, especially among CD8+ T cells.

This receptor was taken from an adult with an advanced solid tumor such as melanoma, head and neck, liver or kidney cancer. The material sequenced was CD4+ or CD8+ T cells sorted from blood, taken in a trial of the OX40 agonist ivuxolimab.

The CDR3 region has the sequence CAWSKPFSANYGYTF. The DNA sequence is as follows: TGTGCCTGGAGCAAACCCTTCTCAGCTAACTATGGCTACACCTTC. Rearrangement joined TRBV30 to TRBJ1-2, with the D gene not clear enough to name. The germline V gene (reference sequence) sets CDR1 to GTSNPN and CDR2 to SVGIG. Trimming costs V 3 bases and J 0 bases, and their ends lie 14 bases apart. The CDR3 measures 15 amino acids from cysteine to phenylalanine. The DNA shown is the 45-base CDR3, in frame from base 1.